These 22 T cell receptor beta chains came from one sample sequenced in a study of blood T cell repertoires in COVID-19. Profiling relied on immunoSEQ multiplex PCR, and the TCRdb table lists in-frame clones only, not all of them. The profile shows about 200,000 clones, 70% to 85% of them singletons. The source material was peripheral blood. Source of these receptors: a woman of 80 years or more with COVID-19, enrolled during active disease.

This sequence joins TRBV6-1 and TRBJ1-1, with D tentatively TRBD1 (5 bases). Germline V gives CDR1 MNHNS, CDR2 SASEGT. The CDR3 sequence is 15 residues long. Deletions cut 1 base from V and 2 bases from J, with 11 bases between. The CDR3 DNA reads TGTGCCAGCAGTGAAGGGTGGGGCTCTAACACTGAAGCTTTCTTT. This translates into CASSEGWGSNTEAFF.

The chain couples TRBV28 to TRBJ1-1; D is perhaps TRBD1 (6 bases). Trimming took 6 bases from V and 5 from J, leaving 10 bases between them. Germline V gene data show CDR1 as MDHEN and CDR2 as SYDVKM. The CDR3 is 12 residues long. In DNA form, the CDR3 reads TGTGCCAGCAGAATTCAGGGGACTGAAGCTTTCTTT. Its protein product is CASRIQGTEAFF.

The chain uses TRBV5-5 and TRBJ1-2; D ambiguous. V lost 2 bases and J lost 4, with 6 bases in between. Germline CDR1 reads SGHKS; CDR2 reads YYEKEE (reference sequence). The CDR3 covers 12 residues. CDR3 DNA: TGTGCCAGCAGCTTACTTACCTATGGCTACACCTTC. This encodes CASSLLTYGYTF.

This chain joins TRBV4-1 and TRBJ2-1, with 14 bases matching TRBD2. Germline assignment: CDR1 MGHRA and CDR2 YSYEKL. J gave up 6 bases and V 3 bases, and 7 bases lay outside the gene matches. The CDR3 runs 17 residues. The CDR3 nucleotides are TGCGCCAGCAGCCAGCCTCGACTAGCGGGAGGGGGCAATGAGCAGTTCTTC. Its translation is CASSQPRLAGGGNEQFF.

J is TRBJ2-2 and V is TRBV3-1 (or the pseudogene TRBV3-2); 8 bases map to TRBD1. Trimming took 4 bases from V and 7 from J; bases not matched to a gene: 8. Germline V CDR1 and CDR2: LGHDT, YNNKEL (reference sequence). The CDR3 totals 15 residues. The CDR3 loop reads CASSLGQGMIGELFF. The CDR3 bases are TGTGCCAGCAGCCTCGGACAGGGAATGATCGGGGAGCTGTTTTTT.

Comments on this clone: One end of the junction is discordant with germline, which a read error may explain. The chain is built from TRBV7-9 and TRBJ1-2; D remains unclear. The CDR3 extends over 15 amino acids. Germline CDR1 reads SEHNR; CDR2 reads FQNEAQ (reference sequence). CDR3 DNA: TGTGCCAGCACCTTAATCACAGCCGCCGCCTATGGCTACACCTTC. Translating gives CASTLITAAAYGYTF.

V usage is TRBV4-2 and J usage is TRBJ2-1, with 10 positions matching TRBD2. This CDR3 spans 17 amino acids. The J segment lost 5 bases and the V segment lost 0 bases, leaving 7 bases of the junction unmatched. Germline V gene lookup returns CDR1 LGHNA and CDR2 YNFKEQ. The CDR3 is CASSQDLRAGGHNEQFF. In nucleotides, the CDR3 is TGTGCCAGCAGCCAAGATCTACGAGCGGGGGGGCACAATGAGCAGTTCTTC.

Only one count was recorded for this clone. The gene calls are TRBV4-1 and TRBJ2-7; 7 positions match TRBD1. Looked up from germline, CDR1 is MGHRA and CDR2 is YSYEKL. The CDR3 is made up of 14 amino acids. V trimming: 2 bases; J trimming: 2 bases; junction bases outside the gene matches: 3. The CDR3 loop is CASSQRQGPYEQYF. The CDR3 DNA reads TGCGCCAGCAGCCAAAGACAGGGTCCCTACGAGCAGTACTTC.

V gene TRBV13 combines with J gene TRBJ2-1; possible D gene TRBD2, 5 bases. The CDR3 totals 17 residues. Germline V CDR1 and CDR2: PRHDT, FYEKMQ (reference sequence). V shed 0 bases and J shed 0 bases, with 12 bases lying between them. CDR3 protein: CASSLGGWGASYNEQFF. Here the CDR3 DNA reads TGTGCCAGCAGCTTAGGTGGTTGGGGAGCCTCCTACAATGAGCAGTTCTTC. Complete variable domain (other parts from reference TRBV13 and TRBJ2-1): AAGVIQSPRHLIKEKRETATLKCYPIPRHDTVYWYQQGPGQDPQFLISFYEKMQSDKGSIPDRFSAQQFSDYHSELNMSSLELGDSALYFCASSLGGWGASYNEQFFGPGTRLTVL.

V gene TRBV11-2 combines with J gene TRBJ1-1, with D tentatively TRBD1 (5 bases). The CDR3 has 13 residues. Between the trimmed V and J ends, which lost 3 bases and 3 bases, there was a span of 8 bases. The germline gives CDR1 SGHAT, CDR2 FQNNGV. The DNA for the CDR3 is TGTGCCAGCAGCTTCACCAGGGACACTGAAGCTTTCTTT. It translates to CASSFTRDTEAFF.

The J gene is TRBJ1-1, the V gene TRBV5-1, with TRBD1 as a possible D gene (6 bases). The ends were cut back, 0 bases at V and 4 bases at J, with 10 bases in the middle. Germline CDR1 and CDR2: SGHRS and YFSETQ. The CDR3 is 14 amino acids. The CDR3 DNA reads TGCGCCAGCAGCTTGGGTGGGGGCGGCACTGAAGCTTTCTTT. Amino acids: CASSLGGGGTEAFF.

The V call is TRBV27, the J call TRBJ2-7, with TRBD2 as a possible D gene (6 bases). V lost 6 bases and J 0 bases, leaving 15 bases between the germline ends. CDR3 length: 15 residues. Per germline, CDR1 MNHEY and CDR2 SMNVEV (reference sequence). The CDR3 is CASRRGLPSSYEQYF. The CDR3 bases are TGTGCCAGCAGGAGGGGACTGCCAAGCTCCTACGAGCAGTACTTC.

This CDR3 reads CASSYGVGGSQHF. The CDR3 DNA follows: TGTGCCAGCAGTTACGGGGTTGGGGGGTCCCAGCATTTT. This chain joins TRBV6-6 and TRBJ1-5; weak D call: TRBD1 (5 bases). The CDR3 runs to 13 residues. Trimming took off 2 bases at V and 11 bases at J, with 13 bases between the two ends. In germline, CDR1 is MNHNY, CDR2 SVGAGI (reference sequence).

This chain joins TRBV5-4 and TRBJ2-7; 10 bases fit TRBD1. Germline V CDR1 and CDR2: SGHNT, YYREEE (reference sequence). The CDR3 length is 15 residues. V shed 0 bases and J 5 bases; nucleotides not matched to a gene: 5. The CDR3 DNA is TGTGCCAGCAGCTTGGGGGACAGGGGTCGCCACGAGCAGTACTTC. Amino acids: CASSLGDRGRHEQYF.

This chain links TRBV9 with TRBJ1-1; D unresolved. Germline V gene data show CDR1 as SGDLS and CDR2 as YYNGEE. Trimming took off 0 bases at V and 1 base at J, with 7 bases between the two ends. There are 14 residues in the CDR3. The CDR3 spells CASSVGGSNTEAFF. In DNA, the CDR3 is TGTGCCAGCAGCGTAGGCGGGTCGAACACTGAAGCTTTCTTT. The full variable domain, with the rest looked up from reference TRBV9 and TRBJ1-1, is DSGVTQTPKHLITATGQRVTLRCSPRSGDLSVYWYQQSLDQGLQFLIQYYNGEERAKGNILERFSAQQFPDLHSELNLSSLELGDSALYFCASSVGGSNTEAFFGQGTRLTVV.

This clone occurred once. J is TRBJ1-1 and V is TRBV27, with TRBD1 matching 11 bases. This CDR3 has 17 amino acids. Losses at the gene ends were 3 bases for V and 1 base for J; bases not matched to a gene: 7. CDR1 is MNHEY, CDR2 SMNVEV, per germline (reference sequence). CDR3 sequence: CASSFWDRGLGNTEAFF. Written as DNA, the CDR3 is TGTGCCAGCAGTTTTTGGGACAGGGGGTTGGGGAACACTGAAGCTTTCTTT.

This clone came up once. The V gene is TRBV6-6, the J gene TRBJ2-6; D is possibly TRBD1 (6 bases). Germline CDR1 MNHNY, CDR2 SVGAGI (reference sequence). This CDR3 region has 19 residues. V was cut by 5 bases and J by 0 bases, with 20 bases left in between. The CDR3 nucleotides read TGTGCCAGCAGTCGCACCCGGACAGCCTACCGCTCTGGGGCCAACGTCCTGACTTTC. Its protein is CASSRTRTAYRSGANVLTF.

The chain couples TRBV5-4 to TRBJ1-2, with a possible D match to TRBD1 (5 bases). There are 15 residues in the CDR3. Trimming cost V 0 bases and J 5 bases, with 14 bases left between them. Germline values: CDR1 SGHNT, CDR2 YYREEE (reference sequence). CDR3 nucleotide sequence: TGTGCCAGCAGCTTGGCCGGTCGGCAGGGTTATGGCTACACCTTC. Translated: CASSLAGRQGYGYTF.

This clone was recorded once. The same CDR3 also results from other DNA sequences found in this sample. The CDR3 region is CASSLTRYNEQFF. In nucleotides, the CDR3 is TGTGCCAGCAGCTTAACCCGGTACAATGAGCAGTTCTTC. V and J are TRBV7-3 and TRBJ2-1; D call uncertain. The CDR3 runs to 13 residues. V lost 0 bases to trimming and J lost 4 bases, with 4 bases between them. The germline V gene has CDR1 SGHTA and CDR2 FQGTGA. Looking up the rest from reference TRBV7-3 and TRBJ2-1 gives the full variable domain: GAGVSQTPSNKVTEKGKYVELRCDPISGHTALYWYRQSLGQGPEFLIYFQGTGAADDSGLPNDRFFAVRPEGSVSTLKIQRTERGDSAVYLCASSLTRYNEQFFGPGTRLTVL.

This clone has just one count. The V and J genes are TRBV9 and TRBJ1-6; 7 bases are a match to TRBD1. The J segment lost 10 bases and the V segment lost 0 bases, leaving 4 bases of the junction unmatched. The CDR3 has 14 residues. CDR1 and CDR2 (germline): SGDLS, YYNGEE. CDR3 nucleotides: TGTGCCAGCAGCGTAGGAACAGGGGAATCACCCCTCCACTTT. Translation: CASSVGTGESPLHF.

The chain couples TRBV5-8 to TRBJ2-1; D is uncertain. The CDR3 has 9 residues. V was cut by 2 bases and J by 11 bases, with 2 bases left in between. CDR1 SGHTS and CDR2 YDEGEE come from the germline V gene. The CDR3 DNA sequence: TGTGCCAGCAGCTTTAAGCAGTTCTTC. Protein product: CASSFKQFF.

This clone was picked up a small number of times. The J gene is TRBJ1-3, the V gene TRBV5-1; tentatively, D is TRBD1 (6 bases). The CDR3 covers 14 residues. V was shortened by 0 bases and J by 5 bases, with 9 bases between the two germline ends. Germline CDR1 is SGHRS and CDR2 is YFSETQ. CDR3 amino acids: CASSLEQGRNTIYF. In DNA form, the CDR3 reads TGCGCCAGCAGCTTGGAACAGGGTAGAAACACCATATATTTT.